This TCR beta chain was identified during a study of shared clonotypes between healthy human individuals (dated by TCRdb to about 2020). Regarding the research as a whole: Three men and a couple of women, aged 18 to 49 years, made up the cohort. To increase sequencing depth and limit assay-specific biases, TCR repertoire library preparation and sequencing were carried out by different laboratories using diverse techniques. For each donor, CD4 naive and CD4 memory were each given three plates, CD8 naive was given two plates, and CD8 memory was given one plate. Each donor's leukapheresis produced roughly between about 0.9 and 9.5 billion PBMCs. Blood TCR repertoires of 5 or 6 healthy adults were deeply sequenced to estimate repertoire size and the extent of clonotype sharing between individuals.

Broad study findings and their caveats: Because the study included a small number of donors, the genetic and exposure-history diversity represented was limited. Rarefaction of sorted-subset datasets indicated incomplete sequencing despite the large sequencing depth. Pairwise subsampling led to the expectation that sequencing depth would affect the degree of clonotype sharing among donors. Naive subsets generally had larger estimated clonotype richness than memory subsets did. Clonotypes shared by all four sorted-subset donors showed higher generation probabilities than non-shared clonotypes. Sampling was limited to blood, and TCR repertoires in tissue likely differ from TCR repertoires in blood. About 5% of naive CD4, around 4% of naive CD8, approximately 2% of memory CD4, and about 0.4% of memory CD8 clonotypes were shared across several donors.

The germline V gene yields SGDLS for CDR1 and YYNGEE for CDR2. V loses 0 bases of germline sequence and J loses 4 bases, and the interval between the two ends is 2 bases. Its CDR3 holds 12 amino acids, cysteine through phenylalanine. Left in the record is the CDR3 DNA by itself, 36 bases read in frame from the first base. Using the deep immunoSEQ assay, TCR CDR3 regions were amplified from genomic DNA by multiplex PCR. Extracted genomic DNA from each cell subset was spread evenly across all wells of several immunoSEQ 96-well plates, with each plate serving as a replicate. For sorted subsets, around 200 ng genomic DNA, equal to tens of thousands of T cell genomes, was loaded into each replicate PCR. Purified libraries were quantified with a Qubit 3.0 fluorometer, sized on a Bioanalyzer 2100, and re-quantified with the KAPA Library Quantification kit. Each immunoSEQ 96-well plate was sequenced on its own single-read 150-cycle Illumina NextSeq 550 flow cell. Under the source paper's analysis protocol: Because the immunoSEQ output included only junctional sequences and no quality scores, the filtering could not be the same as the filtering used for full-length reads. To assign V/J genes and CDR3, sequences were annotated using PyIR, a Python wrapper for IgBLAST v1.9, with IMGT germline references. Any read was removed if the V/J assignment was weak (E-value above 1e-6), the CDR3 was missing, or the read contained stop codons, out-of-frame junctions, or ambiguous translated residues. A V3J clonotype was defined by an identical inferred V gene, J gene, and CDR3 amino acid sequence. To compute the percentage overlap between repertoires, the number of shared unique clonotypes was divided by the size of the smaller repertoire. RTK rarefaction, the Chao1 estimator, and Recon v2.1 estimates of unobserved clonotypes were used to assess repertoire richness. For all TCRbeta clonotypes obtained by the gDNA method from a handful of donors, generation probabilities were computed with OLGA. The table comes from immuneACCESS by way of TCRdb, which keeps in-frame sequences with V and J called. Part of the clones is missing from these tables; in studies checked, under half for an unresolved V gene and the rest for unknown reasons. That table furnishes V, J and clone size, whereas the DNA furnished D and trimming. Across this sample there are roughly 770,000 clones, with 96% seen only once. The top ten hold approximately 0.2% of the sample.

CD8 naive samples were obtained by positive selection for CCR7 among CD45RO-negative cells, yielding a CD45RA+CCR7+ population from which TemRA cells were excluded. The donors were healthy, HIV-negative adults who had no recently reported acute infections or vaccinations. Every donor was a Caucasian adult living in Nashville, Tennessee, USA. Blood was obtained by leukapheresis, after which PBMCs were separated by Ficoll-Histopaque density gradient centrifugation and cryopreserved in liquid nitrogen vapor phase. Analytical flow cytometry was used to check the purity and quantity of every magnetically sorted T cell population. Genomic DNA was isolated from every sorted fraction and measured by UV absorbance on a Nanodrop 2000c. As regards this clone: Its antigen is currently not known. Base qualities are missing; no much larger clone stands one base away. Other DNA sequences from this sample encode an identical CDR3 as well.

The TCR comes from a man aged 25-45 years in good health. The chain joins TRBV9 to TRBJ1-3; the D gene remains uncertain. The source material was naive CD8+ T cells sorted from blood. The cell subset or site tag for this specimen amounts to: CD45RA+CCR7+. Here is the DNA: TGTGCCAGCAGCGTAGAGGGAAACACCATATATTTT. Translated, it reads CASSVEGNTIYF.